The present entry profiles one T cell receptor beta chain with its context. What it recognizes is unknown. The CDR3 is 22 amino acids. Trimming removed 2 bases from V and 1 base from J, with 30 bases in between. From germline, CDR1 is MDHEN and CDR2 SYDVKM. The entry originates in a study of T-cell reconstitution after alpha-beta-depleted transplantation in children. Study-wide results and limits: Expanded graft clones numbering several hundred reportedly gave rise to alpha-beta T cells about two months after transplant. At the one-year point after transplant, T-cell counts and TCRbeta diversity were found to come mostly from T cells that had been newly produced.

Unique molecular identifiers were used in preparing the TCRbeta library. One entry per CDR3 protein results from TCRdb running MiXCR on the PCR reads. The sample holds some 300,000 distinct CDR3 sequences, 6.5% to 9% seen once. This receptor was taken from a female patient younger than 10 who had a stem cell transplant for Fanconi anemia, so the T cells may come from the graft donor. This chain uses TRBV28 with TRBJ2-4; tentative D call: TRBD1 (6 bases). The input for sequencing was peripheral blood, taken 360 days after TCRalphabeta/CD19-depleted stem cell transplant. CDR3 bases: TGTGCCAGCAGTTTACCTTTGGTGCCTAACAGGGAGACCGCCGCGGCCAAAAACATTCAGTACTTC. Encoded protein: CASSLPLVPNRETAAAKNIQYF. The full variable domain, with the rest looked up from reference TRBV28 and TRBJ2-4, is DVKVTQSSRYLVKRTGEKVFLECVQDMDHENMFWYRQDPGLGLRLIYFSYDVKMKEKGDIPEGYSVSREKKERFSLILESASTNQTSMYLCASSLPLVPNRETAAAKNIQYFGAGTRLSVL.